Presented here are 19 T cell receptor beta chains from one specimen sequenced in a study of Graves' ophthalmopathy and Graves' hyperthyroidism. Amplification of the TCR beta CDR3 regions used RNA transcripts (as template). An initial RT-PCR round employing HTBI primers preceded a second-round multiplex PCR. Each CDR3 protein is one row after TCRdb ran MiXCR on the multiplex PCR reads. The profile covers almost 750,000 distinct CDR3 sequences, with about 44% appearing a single time and approximately 43% taken by the ten largest. Sequencing input: peripheral blood. The receptors here all came from an adult man with Graves' ophthalmopathy.

The V gene is TRBV12-3 or TRBV12-4, the J gene TRBJ2-7; the match to TRBD1 covers 9 bases. CDR3 length: 15 amino acids. V was pared by 7 bases and J by 1 base, with 8 bases of the junction left unmatched. CDR3 sequence (DNA): TGTGCCAGCAACCAAGGGACAGGGACTTCCTACGAGCAGTACTTC. Protein product: CASNQGTGTSYEQYF.

There are many counts of this clonotype. V and J are TRBV14 and TRBJ1-1; no reliable D call. V was cut by 1 base and J by 7 bases, with 10 bases left in between. The CDR3 is made up of 13 amino acids. The germline V gene encodes CDR1 SGHDN and CDR2 FVKESK. CDR3 protein: CASSQVRGGEAFF. The CDR3 DNA reads TGTGCCAGCAGCCAAGTACGGGGAGGTGAAGCTTTCTTT.

This clonotype came up many times. The V and J genes are TRBV7-9 and TRBJ2-7; no clear D. This CDR3 comprises 13 residues. Trimming removed 3 bases at V and 9 bases at J, with 15 bases between. Germline V lookup: CDR1 SEHNR, CDR2 FQNEAQ (reference sequence). The CDR3 loop reads CASSLWTTEAQYF. CDR3 coding DNA: TGTGCCAGCAGCTTGTGGACGACCGAGGCGCAGTACTTC.

This clonotype was seen more than once but under ten times. Sequence at one end of the junction differs from germline and may be a read error. The J gene is TRBJ1-5, the V gene TRBV24-1; 7 bases map to TRBD1. The CDR3 covers 15 residues. Germline V CDR1 and CDR2: KGHDR, SFDVKD. This chain's CDR3 is CASSLRQGVNQPQHF. Here the CDR3 DNA reads TGTGCCAGCAGTTTAAGACAGGGAGTCAATCAGCCCCAGCATTTT.

V is TRBV24-1 and J is TRBJ2-5, with TRBD2 identical over 9 bases. This CDR3 spans 15 amino acids. Losses at the gene ends were 4 bases for V and 4 bases for J; bases not matched to a gene: 6. Germline assignment: CDR1 KGHDR and CDR2 SFDVKD. The CDR3 region has the DNA TGTGCCACCAGTGAAGCGGGAGGATCCACAGAGACCCAGTACTTC. Encoded protein: CATSEAGGSTETQYF.

This clonotype has a count of ten or more. The V and J genes are TRBV7-9 and TRBJ2-2; D not certain. The germline gives CDR1 SEHNR, CDR2 FQNEAQ (reference sequence). With 3 bases removed from V and 7 bases from J, the gap between germline ends came to 6 bases. The CDR3 length is 12 residues. CDR3: CASSFSSGELFF. In DNA form, the CDR3 reads TGTGCCAGCAGCTTCAGTAGCGGGGAGCTGTTTTTT.

This rearrangement joins TRBV7-2 to TRBJ2-7; 9 bases map to TRBD2. CDR3 length: 17 residues. Per germline, CDR1 SGHTA and CDR2 FQGNSA. With 0 bases clipped from V and 3 bases from J, the junction kept 9 bases outside the gene matches. CDR3 coding DNA: TGTGCCAGCAGCTTAGCTGGCGGGACTAGCCGCTACTACGAGCAGTACTTC. As protein: CASSLAGGTSRYYEQYF.

This clonotype has ten or more counts. The chain has TRBV7-9 and TRBJ1-4; 7 nucleotides align to TRBD1. The V gene end was trimmed by 0 bases and the J gene end by 5 bases; junction bases not matched to a gene: 3. Germline lookup yields CDR1 SEHNR and CDR2 FQNEAQ (reference sequence). The CDR3 loop spans 15 amino acids. The CDR3 region has the DNA TGTGCCAGCAGCTTAGCGAAGGGGGCGAATGAAAAACTGTTTTTT. Translated, it gives CASSLAKGANEKLFF.

The chain has TRBV7-9 and TRBJ1-5, with TRBD1 matching 7 bases. V lost 4 bases, J lost 7 bases, and 10 bases stayed unmatched. The CDR3 totals 15 residues. CDR1 and CDR2 (germline): SEHNR, FQNEAQ (reference sequence). The CDR3: CASSSAGGVGQPQHF. Written as DNA, the CDR3 is TGTGCCAGCAGCTCCGCAGGGGGTGTGGGCCAGCCCCAGCATTTT.

The gene calls are TRBV5-5 and TRBJ2-7; D is unclear. Deletions cut 2 bases from V and 2 bases from J, with 8 bases between. Germline CDR1 and CDR2: SGHKS and YYEKEE (reference sequence). The CDR3 extends over 13 amino acids. The CDR3 sequence: CASSFLFPYEQYF. DNA of the CDR3: TGTGCCAGCAGCTTCCTCTTCCCCTACGAGCAGTACTTC.

At least ten counts were recorded for this clonotype. V usage is TRBV7-2 and J usage is TRBJ1-3; D is unresolved. Germline-derived CDR1 and CDR2 are SGHTA and FQGNSA. The CDR3 totals 13 residues. Trimming stripped 7 bases from V and 6 bases from J, with 13 bases between. This CDR3 is CASNLRRKNTIYF. CDR3 nucleotides: TGTGCCAGCAACCTAAGACGGAAAAACACCATATATTTT. Using reference TRBV7-2 and TRBJ1-3 for the parts outside the CDR3, the full variable domain is GAGVSQSPSNKVTEKGKDVELRCDPISGHTALYWYRQSLGQGLEFLIYFQGNSAPDKSGLPSDRFSAERTGGSVSTLTIQRTQQEDSAVYLCASNLRRKNTIYFGEGSWLTVV.

This sequence joins TRBV7-9 and TRBJ1-4; D is perhaps TRBD1 (5 bases). The CDR3 has 15 residues. The V end was cut by 5 bases, the J end by 7 bases, with 17 bases between. Germline V gene sequence: CDR1 SEHNR, CDR2 FQNEAQ (reference sequence). CDR3: CASSPGGGMAEKLFF. The CDR3 DNA reads TGTGCCAGCAGCCCCGGGGGGGGGATGGCTGAAAAACTGTTTTTT.

A word on this clonotype: A read error may account for a junction end that differs from germline. This chain links TRBV10-3 with TRBJ1-5; D is ambiguous. This CDR3 region has 14 residues. The V gene's germline CDR1 is ENHRY and CDR2 SYGVKD. For the CDR3, the DNA is TGTGCCAGCAGTTACGGTTATTACAATCAGCCCCAGCATTTT. This translates into CASSYGYYNQPQHF.

Remarks on this clonotype: The conserved phenylalanine or tryptophan normally closing the CDR3 is absent here, so this likely arose from a read error. It is unclear where the CDR3 begins or ends on the DNA, so no DNA is shown, and the CDR3 is as TCRdb lists it. The rearrangement uses TRBV25-1 and TRBJ1-1; the table's D gene call, TRBD1, was not cross checked with the DNA. Germline assignment: CDR1 MGHDK and CDR2 SYGVNS. Inclusive of both ends, the CDR3 amounts to 9 amino acids. CDR3 region: CASSDSGDY.

For this clonotype: At one of its ends the junction is not consistent with the germline gene, which may arise from a read error. The chain carries TRBV7-2 and TRBJ2-6, with D possibly being TRBD1 (5 bases). The CDR3 runs 13 residues. Germline CDR1 is SGHTA and CDR2 is FQGNSA. CDR3 residues: CASSFSGANALTF. For the CDR3, the DNA is TGTGCCAGCAGCTTCTCTGGGGCCAACGCCCTGACTTTC.

The rearrangement uses TRBV10-3 and TRBJ1-2; 7 bases agree with TRBD1. This CDR3 comprises 14 residues. CDR1 is ENHRY and CDR2 is SYGVKD in the germline V gene. Germline trimming cut 10 bases from V and 4 bases from J; bases unmatched to any gene: 12. The CDR3 sequence: CASQQGTNSYGYTF. Here the CDR3 DNA reads TGTGCCAGCCAACAGGGGACCAATTCCTATGGCTACACCTTC.

The table lists this clonotype with a few counts. The chain links TRBV20-1 to TRBJ1-3, with unresolved D. CDR1 and CDR2 from the germline V gene are DFQATT and SNEGSKA (reference sequence). Deletions cut 0 bases from V and 3 bases from J, with 9 bases between. This CDR3 has 14 amino acids. This chain's CDR3 is CSARDPLHGNTIYF. The CDR3 coding sequence is TGCAGTGCTAGAGATCCACTTCATGGAAACACCATATATTTT.

This clonotype was seen at least ten times. The chain is built from TRBV14 and TRBJ2-7; D is perhaps TRBD2 (5 bases). Between the trimmed V and J ends, which lost 1 base and 6 bases, there was a span of 7 bases. CDR3 size: 12 residues. The germline CDR1 and CDR2 sequences are SGHDN and FVKESK. CDR3 loop: CASSQGGFEQYF. The CDR3 coding sequence is TGTGCCAGCAGCCAAGGAGGGTTCGAGCAGTACTTC.

This chain joins TRBV7-9 and TRBJ2-5; D unresolved. Deletions cut 5 bases from V and 2 bases from J, with 15 bases between. Germline V gives CDR1 SEHNR, CDR2 FQNEAQ (reference sequence). The CDR3 has 15 residues. CDR3 bases: TGTGCCAGCAGCCCACGGTCGGGTACGCAAGAGACCCAGTACTTC. It encodes CASSPRSGTQETQYF.